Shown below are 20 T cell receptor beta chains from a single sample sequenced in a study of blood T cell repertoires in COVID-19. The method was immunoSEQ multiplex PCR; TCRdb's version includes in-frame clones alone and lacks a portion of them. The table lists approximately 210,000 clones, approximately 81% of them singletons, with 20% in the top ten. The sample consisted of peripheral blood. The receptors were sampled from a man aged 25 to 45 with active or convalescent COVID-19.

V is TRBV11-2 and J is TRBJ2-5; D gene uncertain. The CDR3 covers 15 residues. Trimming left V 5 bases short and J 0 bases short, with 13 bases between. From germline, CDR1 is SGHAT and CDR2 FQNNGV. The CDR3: CASSRNPRDQETQYF. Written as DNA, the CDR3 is TGTGCCAGCAGCCGAAATCCCCGGGACCAAGAGACCCAGTACTTC.

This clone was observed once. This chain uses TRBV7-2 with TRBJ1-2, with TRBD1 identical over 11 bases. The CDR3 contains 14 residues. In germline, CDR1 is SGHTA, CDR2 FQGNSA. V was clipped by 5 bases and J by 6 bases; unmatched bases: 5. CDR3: CASSPGTGGNGYTF. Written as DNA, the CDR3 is TGTGCCAGCAGCCCCGGGACAGGGGGTAATGGCTACACCTTC.

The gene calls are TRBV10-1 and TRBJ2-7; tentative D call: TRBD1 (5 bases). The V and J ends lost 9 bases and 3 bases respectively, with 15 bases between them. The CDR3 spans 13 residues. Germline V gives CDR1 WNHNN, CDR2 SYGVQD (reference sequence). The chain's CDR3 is CARFDRRSYEQYF. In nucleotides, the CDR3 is TGCGCCAGGTTTGACAGAAGGAGCTACGAGCAGTACTTC.

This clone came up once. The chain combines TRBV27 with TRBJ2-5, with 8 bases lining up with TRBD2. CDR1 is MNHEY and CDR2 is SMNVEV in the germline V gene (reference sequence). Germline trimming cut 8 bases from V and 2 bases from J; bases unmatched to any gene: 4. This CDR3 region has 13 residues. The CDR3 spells CASWIAGQETQYF. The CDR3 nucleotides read TGTGCCAGCTGGATAGCGGGACAAGAGACCCAGTACTTC.

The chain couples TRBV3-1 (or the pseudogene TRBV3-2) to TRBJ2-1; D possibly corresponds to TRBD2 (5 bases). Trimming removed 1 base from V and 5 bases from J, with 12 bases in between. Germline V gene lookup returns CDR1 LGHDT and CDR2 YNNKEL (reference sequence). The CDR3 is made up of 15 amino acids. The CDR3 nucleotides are TGTGCCAGCAGCCAAGCAACTAGTTCCCACAATGAGCAGTTCTTC. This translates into CASSQATSSHNEQFF.

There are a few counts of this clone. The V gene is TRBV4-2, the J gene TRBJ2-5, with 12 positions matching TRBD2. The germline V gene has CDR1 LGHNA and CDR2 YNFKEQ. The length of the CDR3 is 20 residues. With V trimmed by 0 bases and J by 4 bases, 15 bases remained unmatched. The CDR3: CASSQEAGPGLAGLRETQYF. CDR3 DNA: TGTGCCAGCAGCCAAGAGGCAGGCCCCGGACTAGCGGGACTCAGAGAGACCCAGTACTTC.

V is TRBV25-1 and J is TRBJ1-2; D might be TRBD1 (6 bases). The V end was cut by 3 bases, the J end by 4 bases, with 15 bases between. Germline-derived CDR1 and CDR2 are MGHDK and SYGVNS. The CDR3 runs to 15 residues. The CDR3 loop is CASSDPGQLLYGYTF. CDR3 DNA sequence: TGTGCCAGCAGTGACCCCGGACAGCTTCTCTATGGCTACACCTTC.

DNA of the CDR3: TGTGCCAGCAGCGTAGATCCGGGACATCGCACAGATACGCAGTATTTT. The encoded protein is CASSVDPGHRTDTQYF. The chain employs TRBV9 and TRBJ2-3; possibly TRBD1 for D (6 bases). The CDR3 spans 16 residues. Trimming pared 0 bases from V and 1 base from J, leaving 12 bases between. Germline loops: CDR1 SGDLS, CDR2 YYNGEE.

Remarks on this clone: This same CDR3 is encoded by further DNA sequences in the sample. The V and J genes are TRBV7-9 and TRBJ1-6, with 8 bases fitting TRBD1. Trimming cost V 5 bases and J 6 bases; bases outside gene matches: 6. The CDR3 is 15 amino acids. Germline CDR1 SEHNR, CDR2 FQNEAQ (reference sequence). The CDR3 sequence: CASSQIGQGNSPLHF. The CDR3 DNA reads TGTGCCAGCAGCCAAATCGGACAGGGTAATTCACCCCTCCACTTT.

CDR3 region: CASSFRTDYEQYF. In nucleotides, the CDR3 is TGTGCCAGCAGCTTCCGGACAGACTACGAGCAGTACTTC. The rearrangement uses TRBV5-4 and TRBJ2-7; possible D gene TRBD1, 6 bases. The CDR3 has 13 residues. Germline V gene data show CDR1 as SGHNT and CDR2 as YYREEE (reference sequence). Deletions cut 2 bases from V and 3 bases from J, with 9 bases between.

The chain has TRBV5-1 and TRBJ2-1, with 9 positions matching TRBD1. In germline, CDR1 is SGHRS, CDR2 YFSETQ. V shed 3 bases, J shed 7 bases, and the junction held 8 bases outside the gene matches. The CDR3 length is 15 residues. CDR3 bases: TGCGCCAGCAGCTCTAGGACAGGGGCAACAAATGAGCAGTTCTTC. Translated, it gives CASSSRTGATNEQFF.

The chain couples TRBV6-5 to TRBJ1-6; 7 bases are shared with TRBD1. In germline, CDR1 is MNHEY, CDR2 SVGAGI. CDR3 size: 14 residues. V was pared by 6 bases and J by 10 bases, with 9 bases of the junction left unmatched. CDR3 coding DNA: TGTGCCAGCAGCTCAGACAGGGTCAGCTCACCCCTCCACTTT. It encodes CASSSDRVSSPLHF.

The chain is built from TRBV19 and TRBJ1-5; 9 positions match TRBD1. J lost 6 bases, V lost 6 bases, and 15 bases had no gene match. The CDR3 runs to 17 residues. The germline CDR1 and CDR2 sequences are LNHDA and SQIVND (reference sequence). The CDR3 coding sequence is TGTGCCAGTAGAAGGGACTTTACAGGGGGCGTGGGTCAGCCCCAGCATTTT. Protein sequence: CASRRDFTGGVGQPQHF.

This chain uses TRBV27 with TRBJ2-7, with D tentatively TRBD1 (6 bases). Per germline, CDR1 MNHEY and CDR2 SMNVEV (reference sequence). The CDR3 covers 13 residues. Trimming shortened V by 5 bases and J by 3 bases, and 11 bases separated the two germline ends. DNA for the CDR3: TGTGCCAGCAGTCTGGGACAAAACTACGAGCAGTACTTC. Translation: CASSLGQNYEQYF.

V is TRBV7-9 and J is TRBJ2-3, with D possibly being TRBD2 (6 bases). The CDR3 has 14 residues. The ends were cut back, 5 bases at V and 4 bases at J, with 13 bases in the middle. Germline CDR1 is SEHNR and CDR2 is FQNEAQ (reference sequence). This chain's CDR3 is CASSPPEGPDTQYF. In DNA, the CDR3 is TGTGCCAGCAGCCCCCCGGAGGGGCCAGATACGCAGTATTTT. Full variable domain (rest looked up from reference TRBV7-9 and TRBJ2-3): DTGVSQNPRHKITKRGQNVTFRCDPISEHNRLYWYRQTLGQGPEFLTYFQNEAQLEKSRLLSDRFSAERPKGSFSTLEIQRTEQGDSAMYLCASSPPEGPDTQYFGPGTRLTVL.

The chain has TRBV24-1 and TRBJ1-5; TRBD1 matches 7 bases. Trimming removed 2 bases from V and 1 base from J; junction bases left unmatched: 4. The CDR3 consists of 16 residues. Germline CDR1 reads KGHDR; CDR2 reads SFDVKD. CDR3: CATSDSRRGSNQPQHF. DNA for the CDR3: TGTGCCACCAGTGATTCACGCAGGGGGAGCAATCAGCCCCAGCATTTT.

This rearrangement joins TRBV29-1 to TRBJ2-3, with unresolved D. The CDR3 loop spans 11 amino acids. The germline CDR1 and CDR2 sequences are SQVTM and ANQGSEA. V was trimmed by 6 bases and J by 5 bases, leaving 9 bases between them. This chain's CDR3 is CSVLLGDTQYF. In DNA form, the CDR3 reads TGCAGCGTACTACTGGGAGATACGCAGTATTTT.

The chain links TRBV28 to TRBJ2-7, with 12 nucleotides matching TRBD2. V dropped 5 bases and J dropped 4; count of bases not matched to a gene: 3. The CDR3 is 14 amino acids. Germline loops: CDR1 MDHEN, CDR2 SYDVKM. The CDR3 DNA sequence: TGTGCCAGCAGTCTGGGGACTAGCGGGTACGAGCAGTACTTC. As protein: CASSLGTSGYEQYF.

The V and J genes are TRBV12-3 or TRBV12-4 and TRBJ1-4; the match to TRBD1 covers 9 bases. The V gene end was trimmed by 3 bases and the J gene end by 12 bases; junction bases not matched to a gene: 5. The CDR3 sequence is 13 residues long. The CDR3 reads CASSFGTGSELFF. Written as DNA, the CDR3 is TGTGCCAGCAGTTTTGGGACAGGGTCGGAACTGTTTTTT.

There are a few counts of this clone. The CDR3 DNA reads TGTGCCAGCAGCTTACGGGTGCCGGCGGAGCAGTTCTTC. Amino acid sequence: CASSLRVPAEQFF. The V gene is TRBV11-3, the J gene TRBJ2-1; D not certain. CDR3 length equals 13 residues. The V gene lost 2 bases and the J gene lost 10 bases, with 12 bases spanning the gap. The germline V gene has CDR1 SGHNT and CDR2 YENEEA.